The next 13 T cell receptor beta chains were all read from a single sample in a study of naive and memory T cell subsets. An equimolar mix of two oligonucleotides served as the beta constant-region primer for TRBC1 and TRBC2. Four rounds of PCR amplified the ligated cDNA using nested alpha and beta constant-region primers plus SP2. TCRdb processed the UMI-ligation and nested PCR reads anew with MiXCR; each CDR3 protein has one entry. The sample lists 120,000 or so distinct CDR3 sequences, 36% occurring once. The sequenced material came from central memory CD4+ T cells from blood. All receptors derive from a human donor in good health.

A few counts support this clonotype. The rearrangement joins TRBV7-2 to TRBJ2-1, with D uncertain. From germline, CDR1 is SGHTA and CDR2 FQGNSA. The CDR3 covers 16 residues. V lost 5 bases, J lost 9 bases, and 23 bases lay in between. Here the CDR3 reads CASSLRALGLLGEQFF. For the CDR3, the DNA is TGTGCCAGCAGCCTTCGTGCGCTAGGGCTCCTAGGTGAGCAGTTCTTC.

The chain links TRBV6-6 to TRBJ2-5, with 9 nucleotides matching TRBD1. J lost 4 bases, V lost 6 bases, and 15 bases had no gene match. The CDR3 contains 17 residues. Germline CDR1 is MNHNY and CDR2 is SVGAGI (reference sequence). The CDR3 bases are TGTGCCAGCAGGAAAGGGACAGGGATTGGTATGGGAGAGACCCAGTACTTC. The encoded protein is CASRKGTGIGMGETQYF.

As DNA, the CDR3 is TGTGCCAGCAGCCTCGCCCGACGTCCTTACGAGCAGTACTTC. Its protein is CASSLARRPYEQYF. This rearrangement joins TRBV7-6 to TRBJ2-7; D gene unclear. Germline values: CDR1 SGHVS, CDR2 FNYEAQ. V was pared by 5 bases and J by 4 bases, with 15 bases between. The CDR3 consists of 14 residues.

This clonotype was counted ten times or more. The rearrangement uses TRBV16 and TRBJ2-7; perhaps TRBD2 as D (5 bases). V was shortened by 2 bases and J by 12 bases, with 26 bases between the two germline ends. This CDR3 has 16 amino acids. The V gene's germline CDR1 is KGHSY and CDR2 FQNENV. The CDR3 loop is CASSQLLQVGTDFPYF. CDR3 DNA: TGTGCCAGCAGCCAACTCCTTCAGGTGGGTACGGACTTTCCGTACTTC. Drawing the rest from reference TRBV16 and TRBJ2-7, the complete variable domain is GEEVAQTPKHLVRGEGQKAKLYCAPIKGHSYVFWYQQVLKNEFKFLISFQNENVFDETGMPKERFSAKCLPNSPCSLEIQATKLEDSAVYFCASSQLLQVGTDFPYFGPGTRLTVT.

The table lists this clonotype with a few counts. The chain links TRBV15 to TRBJ1-1; possible D gene TRBD1, 6 bases. Trimming stripped 3 bases from V and 1 base from J, with 6 bases between. The CDR3 contains 13 residues. Germline-derived CDR1 and CDR2 are LNHNV and YYDKDF (reference sequence). CDR3 nucleotides: TGTGCCACCAGCAGGACAGGGAACACTGAAGCTTTCTTT. Protein: CATSRTGNTEAFF.

In this sample, this clonotype turned up a few times. This sequence joins TRBV20-1 and TRBJ2-7; 7 nucleotides align to TRBD1. CDR3 length: 13 amino acids. The J segment lost 4 bases and the V segment lost 6 bases, leaving 9 bases of the junction unmatched. CDR1 is DFQATT and CDR2 is SNEGSKA in the germline V gene (reference sequence). CDR3 protein: CSANRDRSYEQYF. As DNA, the CDR3 is TGCAGTGCCAACCGGGACAGATCTTACGAGCAGTACTTC.

This clonotype has a handful of counts. The rearrangement links TRBV6-2 or TRBV6-3 to TRBJ2-7; 9 bases agree with TRBD2. Germline trimming cut 7 bases from V and 6 bases from J; bases unmatched to any gene: 10. In germline, CDR1 is MNHEY, CDR2 SVGEGT. This CDR3 has 14 amino acids. The CDR3 is CASTTGTSRGEQYF. For the CDR3, the DNA is TGTGCCAGCACCACCGGGACTAGCCGGGGCGAGCAGTACTTC.

The chain uses TRBV2 and TRBJ2-7, with unresolved D. This CDR3 has 12 amino acids. The V gene's germline CDR1 is SNHLY and CDR2 FYNNEI. V was pared by 1 base and J by 3 bases, with 4 bases between. The chain's CDR3 is CASSEDRYEQYF. The DNA of the CDR3 is TGTGCCAGCAGTGAAGACCGCTACGAGCAGTACTTC.

The J gene is TRBJ2-1, the V gene TRBV12-3 or TRBV12-4; D perhaps matches TRBD1 (6 bases). V was cut by 9 bases and J by 0 bases, with 18 bases left in between. The CDR3 is made up of 16 amino acids. The DNA for the CDR3 is TGTGCCAGTCGTAGACAGGCCCTGAGCTCCTACAATGAGCAGTTCTTC. It codes for CASRRQALSSYNEQFF.

The chain employs TRBV12-3 or TRBV12-4 and TRBJ2-2; 7 bases fit TRBD1. This CDR3 is built from 18 residues. After removal of 10 bases from V and 1 base from J, the junction contained 18 bases not matched to a gene. CDR3 residues: CAIKSRSGGVGNTGELFF. The CDR3 bases are TGTGCCATAAAAAGTCGGTCAGGGGGAGTCGGGAACACCGGGGAGCTGTTTTTT.

The rearrangement links TRBV24-1 to TRBJ2-7; either TRBD1 or TRBD2 may fit D (5 bases each). The V end lost 7 bases, the J end lost 13 bases, and 16 bases lay between the germline ends. The CDR3 runs 11 residues. Germline CDR1 and CDR2: KGHDR and SFDVKD. The CDR3 coding sequence is TGTGCCACCAGACCGAAGGCAGGGAGTTACTTC. It yields the protein CATRPKAGSYF.

The rearrangement uses TRBV12-3 or TRBV12-4 and TRBJ2-1; D may correspond to TRBD1 or TRBD2 (5 bases each). Between the trimmed V and J ends, which lost 0 bases and 14 bases, there was a span of 17 bases. The CDR3 is 14 amino acids. The CDR3 DNA is TGTGCCAGCAGTTTAGCTTCTCGGGGACCACTAGAGTTCTTC. It encodes CASSLASRGPLEFF.

The chain employs TRBV5-1 and TRBJ1-1; perhaps TRBD1 as D (6 bases). This CDR3 spans 16 amino acids. Trimming took off 3 bases at V and 4 bases at J, with 19 bases between the two ends. Germline loops: CDR1 SGHRS, CDR2 YFSETQ. The CDR3 here is CASSWDLRGLATEAFF. DNA for the CDR3: TGCGCCAGCAGCTGGGACCTCAGGGGACTGGCCACTGAAGCTTTCTTT. The full variable domain, its missing parts supplied by reference TRBV5-1 and TRBJ1-1, is KAGVTQTPRYLIKTRGQQVTLSCSPISGHRSVSWYQQTPGQGLQFLFEYFSETQRNKGNFPGRFSGRQFSNSRSEMNVSTLELGDSALYLCASSWDLRGLATEAFFGQGTRLTVV.